This TCR beta chain stems from a study of CD8+CD57+ T cells in acquired aplastic anemia. Broader study findings: Sharing between patients and controls was observed for around 30 CD8+ CDR3 sequences.

This CDR3 spans 18 amino acids. V was clipped by 4 bases and J by 0 bases; unmatched bases: 7. The V gene's germline CDR1 is LNHDA and CDR2 SQIVND (reference sequence). Genomic DNA, serving as template, underwent TCR beta VDJ and CDR3 profiling. MiXCR was run by TCRdb on the reads, yielding one entry per CDR3 protein. Found here are 150,000 or so distinct CDR3 sequences, 63% of them singletons; the top ten hold about 48%. A word on this clonotype: Its specificity is not known.

The specimen was sorted CD4+, CD8+, or CD8+CD57+ T cells (not recorded which) from PBMCs. The sequence was collected from a human donor in good health. The V call is TRBV19, the J call TRBJ2-6; 9 bases are a match to TRBD1. CDR3 in DNA: TGTGCCAGTAGTAACCCCGGACAGGGGTCCTCTGGGGCCAACGTCCTGACTTTC. Encoded protein: CASSNPGQGSSGANVLTF.